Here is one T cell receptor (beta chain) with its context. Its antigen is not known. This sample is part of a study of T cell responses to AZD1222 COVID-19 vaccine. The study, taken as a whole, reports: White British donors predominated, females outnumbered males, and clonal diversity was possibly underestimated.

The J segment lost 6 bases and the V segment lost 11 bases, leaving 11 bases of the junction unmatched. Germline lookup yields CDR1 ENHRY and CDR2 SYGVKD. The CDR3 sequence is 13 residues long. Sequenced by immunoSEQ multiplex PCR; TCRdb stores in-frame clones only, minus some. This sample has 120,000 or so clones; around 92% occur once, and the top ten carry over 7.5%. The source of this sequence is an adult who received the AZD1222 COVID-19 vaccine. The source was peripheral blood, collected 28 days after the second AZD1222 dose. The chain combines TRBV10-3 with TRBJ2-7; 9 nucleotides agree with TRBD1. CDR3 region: CAHRAGQGGEQYF. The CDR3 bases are TGTGCCCACCGCGCGGGACAGGGTGGCGAGCAGTACTTC.